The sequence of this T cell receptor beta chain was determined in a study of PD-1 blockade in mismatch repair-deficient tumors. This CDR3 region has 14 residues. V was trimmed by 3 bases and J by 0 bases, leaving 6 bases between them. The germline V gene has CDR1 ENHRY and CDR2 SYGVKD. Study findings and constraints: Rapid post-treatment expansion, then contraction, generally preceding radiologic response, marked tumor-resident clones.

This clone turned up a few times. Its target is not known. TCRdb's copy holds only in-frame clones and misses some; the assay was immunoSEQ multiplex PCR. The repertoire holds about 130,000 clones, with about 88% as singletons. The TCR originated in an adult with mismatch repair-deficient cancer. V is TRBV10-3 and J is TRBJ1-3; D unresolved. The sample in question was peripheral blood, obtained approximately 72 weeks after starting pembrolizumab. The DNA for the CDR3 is TGTGCCATCAGTGACAGAAGCTCTGGAAACACCATATATTTT. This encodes CAISDRSSGNTIYF.